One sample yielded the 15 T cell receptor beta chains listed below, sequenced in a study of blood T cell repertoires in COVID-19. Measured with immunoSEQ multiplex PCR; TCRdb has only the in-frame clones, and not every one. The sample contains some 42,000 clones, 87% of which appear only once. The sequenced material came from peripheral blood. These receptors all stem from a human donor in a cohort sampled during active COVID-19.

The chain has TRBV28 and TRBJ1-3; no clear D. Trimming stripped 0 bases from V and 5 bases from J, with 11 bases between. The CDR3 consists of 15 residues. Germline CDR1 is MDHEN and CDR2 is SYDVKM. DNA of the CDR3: TGTGCCAGCAGTTTATGGGCGGAAAACAGAAACACCATATATTTT. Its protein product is CASSLWAENRNTIYF.

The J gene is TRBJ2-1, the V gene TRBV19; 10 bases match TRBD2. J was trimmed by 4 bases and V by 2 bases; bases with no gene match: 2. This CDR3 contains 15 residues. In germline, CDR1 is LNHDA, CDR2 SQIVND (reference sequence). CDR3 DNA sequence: TGTGCCAGTAGTATATGGACTAGCGGATACAATGAGCAGTTCTTC. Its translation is CASSIWTSGYNEQFF. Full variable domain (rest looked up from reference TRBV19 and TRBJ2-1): DGGITQSPKYLFRKEGQNVTLSCEQNLNHDAMYWYRQDPGQGLRLIYYSQIVNDFQKGDIAEGYSVSREKKESFPLTVTSAQKNPTAFYLCASSIWTSGYNEQFFGPGTRLTVL.

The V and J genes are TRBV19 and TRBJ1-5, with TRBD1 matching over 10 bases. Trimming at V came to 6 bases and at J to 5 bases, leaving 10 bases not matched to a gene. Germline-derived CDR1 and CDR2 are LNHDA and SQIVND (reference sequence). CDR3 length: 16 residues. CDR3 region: CASRNSGTGVYQPQHF. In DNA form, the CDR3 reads TGTGCCAGTAGGAACTCCGGGACAGGGGTTTATCAGCCCCAGCATTTT.

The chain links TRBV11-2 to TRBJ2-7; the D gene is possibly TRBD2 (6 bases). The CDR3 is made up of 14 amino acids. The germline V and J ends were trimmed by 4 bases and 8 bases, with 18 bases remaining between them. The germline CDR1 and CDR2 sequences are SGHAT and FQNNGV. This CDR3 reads CASSSVRGGLQQYF. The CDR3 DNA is TGTGCCAGCAGCTCGGTGCGGGGAGGTCTTCAGCAGTACTTC.

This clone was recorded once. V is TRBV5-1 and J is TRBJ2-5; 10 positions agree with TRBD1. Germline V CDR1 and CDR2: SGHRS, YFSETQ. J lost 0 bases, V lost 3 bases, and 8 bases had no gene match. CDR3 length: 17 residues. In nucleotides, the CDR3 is TGCGCCAGCAGCTCATACGGGACAGGGGAGTACCAAGAGACCCAGTACTTC. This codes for CASSSYGTGEYQETQYF.

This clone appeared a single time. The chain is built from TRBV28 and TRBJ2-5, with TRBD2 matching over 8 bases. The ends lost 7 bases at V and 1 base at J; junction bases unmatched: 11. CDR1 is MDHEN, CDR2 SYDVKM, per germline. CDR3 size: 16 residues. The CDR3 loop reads CASTPNGGGIQETQYF. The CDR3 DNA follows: TGTGCCAGCACTCCTAACGGGGGGGGAATCCAAGAGACCCAGTACTTC.

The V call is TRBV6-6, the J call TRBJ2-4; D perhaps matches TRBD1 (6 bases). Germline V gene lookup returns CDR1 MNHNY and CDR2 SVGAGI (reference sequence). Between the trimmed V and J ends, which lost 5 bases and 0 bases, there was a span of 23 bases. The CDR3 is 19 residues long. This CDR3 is CASSPSRGQVKLAKNIQYF. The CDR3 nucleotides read TGTGCCAGCAGTCCCTCCAGGGGTCAAGTAAAACTAGCCAAAAACATTCAGTACTTC.

CDR3 amino acids: CASSHDRGGGYTF. The DNA for the CDR3 is TGTGCCAGCAGCCACGACAGGGGAGGTGGCTACACCTTC. The chain has TRBV4-2 and TRBJ1-2; 8 bases are a match to TRBD1. The CDR3 length is 13 residues. CDR1 is LGHNA, CDR2 YNFKEQ, per germline. V shed 3 bases, J shed 7 bases, and the junction held 4 bases outside the gene matches.

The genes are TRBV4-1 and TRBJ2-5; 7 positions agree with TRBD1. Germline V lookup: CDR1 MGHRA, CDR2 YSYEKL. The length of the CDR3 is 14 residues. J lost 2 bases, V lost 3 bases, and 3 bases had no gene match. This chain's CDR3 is CASSQRQGQETQYF. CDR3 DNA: TGCGCCAGCAGCCAGAGACAGGGACAAGAGACCCAGTACTTC.

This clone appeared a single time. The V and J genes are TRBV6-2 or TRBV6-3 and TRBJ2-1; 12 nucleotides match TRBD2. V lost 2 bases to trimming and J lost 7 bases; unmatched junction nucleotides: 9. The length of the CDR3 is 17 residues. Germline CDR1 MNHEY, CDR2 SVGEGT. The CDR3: CASSYGGLAGAKNEQFF. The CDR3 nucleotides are TGTGCCAGCAGTTACGGGGGACTAGCGGGTGCCAAGAATGAGCAGTTCTTC.

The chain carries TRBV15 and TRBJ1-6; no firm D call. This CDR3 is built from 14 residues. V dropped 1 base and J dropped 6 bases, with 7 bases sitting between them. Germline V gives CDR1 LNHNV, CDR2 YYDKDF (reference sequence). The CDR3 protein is CATSRGGSNSPLHF. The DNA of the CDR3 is TGTGCCACCAGCAGAGGTGGCAGTAATTCACCCCTCCACTTT.

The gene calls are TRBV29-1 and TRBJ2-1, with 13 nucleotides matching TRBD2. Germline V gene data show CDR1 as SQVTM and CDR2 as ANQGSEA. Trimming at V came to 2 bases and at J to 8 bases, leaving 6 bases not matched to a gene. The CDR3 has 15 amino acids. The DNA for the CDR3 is TGCAGCGTTGAAAGACGACTAGCGGGAGGTTATGAGCAGTTCTTC. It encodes CSVERRLAGGYEQFF.

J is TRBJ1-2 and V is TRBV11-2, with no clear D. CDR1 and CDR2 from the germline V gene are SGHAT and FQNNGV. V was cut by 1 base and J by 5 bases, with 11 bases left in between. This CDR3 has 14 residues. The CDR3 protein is CASSLVAGEYGYTF. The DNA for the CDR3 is TGTGCCAGCAGCTTAGTGGCAGGCGAATATGGCTACACCTTC.

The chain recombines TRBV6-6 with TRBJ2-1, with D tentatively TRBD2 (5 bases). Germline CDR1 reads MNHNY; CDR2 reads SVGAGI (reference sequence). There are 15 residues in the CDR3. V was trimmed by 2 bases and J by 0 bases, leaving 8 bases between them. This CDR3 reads CASSYGLDSYNEQFF. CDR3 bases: TGTGCCAGCAGTTACGGACTCGACTCCTACAATGAGCAGTTCTTC.

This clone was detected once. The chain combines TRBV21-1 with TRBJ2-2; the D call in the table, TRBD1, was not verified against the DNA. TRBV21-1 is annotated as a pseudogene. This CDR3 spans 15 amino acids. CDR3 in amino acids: CASSKARGYTGELFF. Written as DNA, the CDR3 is TGTGCCAGCAGCAAAGCCAGGGGGTACACCGGGGAGCTGTTTTTT.